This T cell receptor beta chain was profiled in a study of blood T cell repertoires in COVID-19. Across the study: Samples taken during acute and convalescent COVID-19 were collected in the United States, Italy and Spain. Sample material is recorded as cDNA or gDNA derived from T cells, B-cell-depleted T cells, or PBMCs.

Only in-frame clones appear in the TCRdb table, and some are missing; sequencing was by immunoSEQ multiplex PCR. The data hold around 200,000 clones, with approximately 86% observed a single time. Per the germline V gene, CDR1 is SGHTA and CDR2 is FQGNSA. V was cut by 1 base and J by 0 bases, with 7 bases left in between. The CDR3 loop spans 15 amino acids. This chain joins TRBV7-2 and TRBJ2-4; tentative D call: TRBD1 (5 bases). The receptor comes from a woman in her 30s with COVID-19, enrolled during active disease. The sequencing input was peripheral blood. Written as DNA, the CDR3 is TGTGCCAGCAGCTTAGGAACAGGAGCCAAAAACATTCAGTACTTC. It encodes CASSLGTGAKNIQYF.